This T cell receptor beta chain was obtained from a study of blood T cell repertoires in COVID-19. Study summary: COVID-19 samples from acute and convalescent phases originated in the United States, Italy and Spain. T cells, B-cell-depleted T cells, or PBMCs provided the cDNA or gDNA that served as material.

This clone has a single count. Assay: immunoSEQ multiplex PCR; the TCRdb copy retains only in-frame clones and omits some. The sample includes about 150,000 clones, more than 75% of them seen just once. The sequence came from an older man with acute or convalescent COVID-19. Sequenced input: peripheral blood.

Here the CDR3 reads CSVDRPGVTDTQYF. The CDR3 DNA follows: TGCAGCGTTGATCGACCGGGGGTCACAGATACGCAGTATTTT. The gene calls are TRBV29-1 and TRBJ2-3; possibly TRBD2 for D (6 bases). The germline gives CDR1 SQVTM, CDR2 ANQGSEA. This CDR3 region has 14 residues. The V end was cut by 3 bases, the J end by 2 bases, with 12 bases between.